The sample holds a few counts of the clone carrying this TCR beta chain. Some clones are missing from TCRdb's copy, which holds only in-frame ones; the method was immunoSEQ multiplex PCR. Among roughly 26,000 clones listed, just over 90% were seen once. The data stem from a study of monozygotic twins with cystic fibrosis. Germline lookup yields CDR1 SEHNR and CDR2 FQNEAQ (reference sequence). The CDR3 consists of 13 residues. Trimming took 3 bases from V and 4 from J, leaving 9 bases between them. The sequencing sample was made of blood. The rearrangement links TRBV7-9 to TRBJ1-1; D possibly corresponds to TRBD1 (6 bases). This receptor was obtained from a girl aged 2 to 9 with cystic fibrosis. This CDR3 is CASSLGATTEAFF. The CDR3 DNA sequence: TGTGCCAGCAGCTTGGGGGCGACCACTGAAGCTTTCTTT.